What follows are 18 T cell receptor beta chains derived from one specimen sequenced in a study of CD4+ T cells in melanoma. Clones were sequenced by immunoSEQ multiplex PCR, and TCRdb holds only the in-frame ones, with some missing. The data contain 140,000 or so clones, 80% to 95% of them singletons. Receptor source: a human donor with melanoma.

The genes are TRBV5-1 and TRBJ1-5; 8 bases match TRBD1. The CDR3 is 15 amino acids. V dropped 2 bases and J dropped 5; count of bases not matched to a gene: 6. Germline loops: CDR1 SGHRS, CDR2 YFSETQ. The CDR3 nucleotides read TGCGCCAGCAGCTTTACAGGGGGTAAGGATCAGCCCCAGCATTTT. Translating gives CASSFTGGKDQPQHF.

This clone was counted between two and nine times. The rearrangement uses TRBV19 and TRBJ1-2, with 8 bases lining up with TRBD1. Germline assignment: CDR1 LNHDA and CDR2 SQIVND (reference sequence). CDR3 length: 14 residues. V lost 6 bases, J lost 3 bases, and 6 bases stayed unmatched. The CDR3 DNA sequence: TGTGCCAGTAGCTTTGCGACAGGGGACTATGGCTACACCTTC. Protein sequence: CASSFATGDYGYTF.

This chain's CDR3 is CAWGGLSYEQYF. In DNA, the CDR3 is TGTGCCTGGGGAGGACTTTCCTACGAGCAGTACTTC. V usage is TRBV30 and J usage is TRBJ2-7, with D perhaps TRBD2 (5 bases). The V and J ends lost 5 bases and 1 base respectively, with 9 bases between them. The CDR3 length is 12 residues. Per the germline V gene, CDR1 is GTSNPN and CDR2 is SVGIG (reference sequence).

The chain combines TRBV6-5 with TRBJ1-5; perhaps TRBD1 as D (6 bases). The CDR3 is 15 residues long. V shed 4 bases and J shed 1 base, with 11 bases lying between them. Germline assignment: CDR1 MNHEY and CDR2 SVGAGI. CDR3 region: CASSSTGLSNQPQHF. The CDR3 DNA reads TGTGCCAGCAGTTCTACAGGGCTAAGCAATCAGCCCCAGCATTTT.

This chain connects TRBV6-1 to TRBJ1-5, with a possible D match to TRBD1 (5 bases). CDR1 and CDR2 (germline): MNHNS, SASEGT. With 3 bases removed from V and 11 bases from J, the gap between germline ends came to 20 bases. The CDR3 runs 15 residues. CDR3 sequence: CASSDSGGTLSAQHF. The CDR3 nucleotides read TGTGCCAGCAGTGATAGCGGGGGGACCCTCTCAGCCCAGCATTTT.

This clone was counted only a few times. This chain joins TRBV30 and TRBJ1-2, with D possibly TRBD1 on 6 matching bases. From germline, CDR1 is GTSNPN and CDR2 SVGIG (reference sequence). The CDR3 length is 14 residues. V lost 3 bases, J lost 7 bases, and 18 bases lay in between. The CDR3 sequence: CAWRTSGGLGGYTF. The DNA of the CDR3 is TGTGCCTGGAGGACCAGCGGGGGGCTGGGTGGCTACACCTTC. The full variable domain, with the rest looked up from reference TRBV30 and TRBJ1-2, is SQTIHQWPATLVQPVGSPLSLECTVEGTSNPNLYWYRQAAGRGLQLLFYSVGIGQISSEVPQNLSASRPQDRQFILSSKKLLLSDSGFYLCAWRTSGGLGGYTFGSGTRLTVV.

The rearrangement links TRBV19 to TRBJ2-3; a possible D gene is TRBD2 (5 bases). Germline CDR1 reads LNHDA; CDR2 reads SQIVND (reference sequence). CDR3 length: 14 amino acids. The V end was cut by 4 bases, the J end by 6 bases, with 14 bases between. The CDR3 nucleotides read TGTGCCAGTAGTACCTCCGGGAAAAGGGATACGCAGTATTTT. Translation: CASSTSGKRDTQYF.

V usage is TRBV7-9 and J usage is TRBJ1-1; D uncertain. V was trimmed by 5 bases and J by 5 bases, leaving 21 bases between them. The CDR3 length is 16 residues. The V gene's germline CDR1 is SEHNR and CDR2 FQNEAQ (reference sequence). As DNA, the CDR3 is TGTGCCAGCAGCGGAGGCGCCCTGGCCGGAAGAACTGAAGCTTTCTTT. Its protein product is CASSGGALAGRTEAFF.

The chain links TRBV4-2 to TRBJ2-1, with a weak D call TRBD2 (6 bases). This CDR3 is 16 amino acids long. The V gene lost 0 bases and the J gene lost 9 bases, with 18 bases spanning the gap. Germline values: CDR1 LGHNA, CDR2 YNFKEQ. CDR3 nucleotide sequence: TGTGCCAGCAGCCAAGAAAGGGACTCCCTGCGCGGTGAGCAGTTCTTC. It yields the protein CASSQERDSLRGEQFF.

The gene calls are TRBV5-6 and TRBJ1-2; a weak D match, TRBD1 (5 bases). The CDR3 has 14 amino acids. The V end was cut by 0 bases, the J end by 4 bases, with 10 bases between. Germline-derived CDR1 and CDR2 are SGHDT and YYEEEE. The CDR3: CASSLAGYGYGYTF. DNA of the CDR3: TGTGCCAGCAGCTTGGCAGGGTACGGCTATGGCTACACCTTC.

The V call is TRBV18, the J call TRBJ1-1; the D gene is possibly TRBD1 (6 bases). Germline V lookup: CDR1 KGHSH, CDR2 LQKENI. V was pared by 6 bases and J by 5 bases, with 13 bases between. The CDR3 has 13 residues. The CDR3, as DNA: TGTGCCAGCTCCATCGACAGGCTGACTGAAGCTTTCTTT. It is translated as CASSIDRLTEAFF.

This clone turned up a few times. The rearrangement joins TRBV5-5 to TRBJ2-7, with D perhaps TRBD2 (7 bases). Germline loops: CDR1 SGHKS, CDR2 YYEKEE (reference sequence). Trimming stripped 4 bases from V and 6 bases from J, with 26 bases between. The length of the CDR3 is 17 residues. The CDR3 DNA follows: TGTGCCAGCAGCCTGTCCGGTGGGAGGGAGGGGGTGAGCGAGCAGTACTTC. It encodes CASSLSGGREGVSEQYF.

The chain employs TRBV5-1 and TRBJ2-5; 8 bases map to TRBD1. The V gene end was trimmed by 3 bases and the J gene end by 2 bases; junction bases not matched to a gene: 6. This CDR3 comprises 15 residues. The germline gives CDR1 SGHRS, CDR2 YFSETQ. CDR3 nucleotide sequence: TGCGCCAGCAGCTACAGCCGGGACAGGCAAGAGACCCAGTACTTC. Encoded protein: CASSYSRDRQETQYF.

The chain joins TRBV4-1 to TRBJ1-1, with TRBD1 as a possible D gene (5 bases). The CDR3 sequence is 14 residues long. CDR1 and CDR2 (germline): MGHRA, YSYEKL. Trimming cost V 1 base and J 8 bases, with 14 bases left between them. CDR3 nucleotides: TGCGCCAGCAGCCAAGGGACATTGGAGGGGGAAGCTTTCTTT. Translated, it gives CASSQGTLEGEAFF.

The J gene is TRBJ2-7, the V gene TRBV4-1; 7 nucleotides match TRBD2. V lost 3 bases, J lost 4 bases, and 9 bases stayed unmatched. CDR1 is MGHRA, CDR2 YSYEKL, per germline. The CDR3 totals 15 residues. The CDR3 is CASSQGPAGRYEQYF. CDR3 nucleotides: TGCGCCAGCAGCCAGGGACCAGCGGGAAGGTACGAGCAGTACTTC.

The chain combines TRBV6-5 with TRBJ2-7, with 8 bases aligning to TRBD1. The CDR3 has 14 residues. The trim removed 0 bases at V and 3 bases at J, leaving 1 base unmatched. Germline values: CDR1 MNHEY, CDR2 SVGAGI. The CDR3 DNA follows: TGTGCCAGCAGTTACTCCGGGACAGGCTACGAGCAGTACTTC. Protein sequence: CASSYSGTGYEQYF.

The chain joins TRBV7-2 to TRBJ1-3; no definite D call. This CDR3 comprises 14 residues. Germline V gene sequence: CDR1 SGHTA, CDR2 FQGNSA. The V end lost 1 base, the J end lost 0 bases, and 4 bases lay between the germline ends. The CDR3: CASSLVHSGNTIYF. DNA for the CDR3: TGTGCCAGCAGCTTAGTCCACTCTGGAAACACCATATATTTT.

In this sample, this clone turned up once. The chain couples TRBV5-1 to TRBJ2-7; 10 bases fit TRBD1. This CDR3 comprises 15 residues. Germline V gene lookup returns CDR1 SGHRS and CDR2 YFSETQ. After removal of 3 bases from V and 0 bases from J, the junction contained 3 bases not matched to a gene. In nucleotides, the CDR3 is TGCGCCAGCAGCTCAGACAGGGGGCCCTCCTACGAGCAGTACTTC. Residues: CASSSDRGPSYEQYF.